This T cell receptor (beta chain) was documented in a study of shared clonotypes between healthy human individuals. Replicate PCRs run on sorted subsets employed 200 ng DNA, approximately 30,000 T cell genomes. Libraries were prepared by immunoSEQ multiplex PCR; TCRdb keeps only in-frame clonotypes and omits some of them. The table has 2 million to 2.5 million clones, approximately 95% seen once. Details on this clone: Its antigen is still unknown.

The V and J ends lost 2 bases and 4 bases respectively, with 7 bases between them. CDR3 length: 13 amino acids. Germline lookup yields CDR1 SGHRS and CDR2 YFSETQ. Findings and caveats of the study: For naive CD4 cells, 5% to 6.5% of clonotypes were shared across a handful of donors.

Input material: naive CD4+ T cells from PBMCs. The sample's subset: CD45RA+ positively selected. This sequence was found in a man between 18 and 29 years old in good health. Some clones in this sample may be carry-over from other donors' samples. The chain has TRBV5-1 and TRBJ1-3; D unclear. The CDR3 loop is CASSLALGNTIYF. CDR3 coding DNA: TGCGCCAGCAGCTTAGCCCTCGGAAACACCATATATTTT.